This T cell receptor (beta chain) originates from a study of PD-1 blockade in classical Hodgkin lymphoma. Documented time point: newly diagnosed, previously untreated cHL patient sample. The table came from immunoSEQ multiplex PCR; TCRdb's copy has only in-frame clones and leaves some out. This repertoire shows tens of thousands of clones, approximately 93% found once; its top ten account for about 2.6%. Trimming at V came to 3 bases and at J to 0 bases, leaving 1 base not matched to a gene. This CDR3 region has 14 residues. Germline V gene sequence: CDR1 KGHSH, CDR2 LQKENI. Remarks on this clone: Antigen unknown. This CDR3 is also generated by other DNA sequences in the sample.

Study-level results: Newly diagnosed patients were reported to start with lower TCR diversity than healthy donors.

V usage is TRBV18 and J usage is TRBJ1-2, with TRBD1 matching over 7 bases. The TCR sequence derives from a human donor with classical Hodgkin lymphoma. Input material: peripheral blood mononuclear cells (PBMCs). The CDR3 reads CASSPGQANYGYTF. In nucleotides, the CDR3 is TGTGCCAGCTCACCCGGACAGGCTAACTATGGCTACACCTTC.